This T cell receptor (beta chain) was observed in a study of OX40 agonist ivuxolimab in advanced cancers. Across the study: Patients were dosed with the agonistic anti-OX40 (CD134) antibody ivuxolimab. Findings and caveats of the study: On average, a greater number of expanded clones characterised CD8+ T cells relative to CD4+. Circulating CD4+ and CD8+ T cells showed clonal expansion by week 6 at 0.1 to 3.0 mg/kg. Clonal expansion was among the lowest in partial responders at 0.1-3.0 mg/kg, especially CD8+.

Concerning this clone itself: Antigen unknown.

Measured with immunoSEQ multiplex PCR; TCRdb has only the in-frame clones, and not every one. This table has roughly 25,000 clones, about 70% appearing once. V was pared by 6 bases and J by 4 bases, with 4 bases of the junction left unmatched. The CDR3 loop spans 15 amino acids. CDR1 is MNHEY, CDR2 SVGAGI, per germline. The source of this sequence is an adult with an advanced solid tumor such as melanoma, head and neck, liver or kidney cancer. The rearrangement links TRBV6-5 to TRBJ2-1; 12 nucleotides match TRBD2. The material was CD4+ or CD8+ T cells sorted from blood, obtained in a trial of the OX40 agonist ivuxolimab. In DNA, the CDR3 is TGTGCCAGCAGGGTGACTAGCGGGGGTTACAATGAGCAGTTCTTC. This translates into CASRVTSGGYNEQFF.